Following are 9 T cell receptor beta chains from one sample sequenced in a study of CD8 T cells in ankylosing spondylitis. TCRdb reprocessed the 5' RACE reads with MiXCR, giving one entry per CDR3 protein. The sample carries 250,000 to 300,000 distinct CDR3 sequences, more than 15% recorded once. Specimen: blood, either unsorted or a sorted T cell fraction (not recorded which). These receptors all stem from a male donor with ankylosing spondylitis or in good health (not recorded which).

This clonotype turned up a few times. The CDR3 spells CATSRDAGGPLETQYF. The CDR3, as DNA: TGTGCCACCAGCAGGGACGCGGGAGGGCCACTGGAGACCCAGTACTTC. This rearrangement joins TRBV15 to TRBJ2-5, with 9 bases fitting TRBD2. J lost 5 bases, V lost 3 bases, and 10 bases had no gene match. The CDR3 has 16 amino acids. CDR1 and CDR2 (germline): LNHNV, YYDKDF (reference sequence).

This clonotype was observed a handful of times. This sequence joins TRBV12-3 or TRBV12-4 and TRBJ2-7; D remains unclear. This CDR3 has 14 residues. V was trimmed by 4 bases and J by 6 bases, leaving 16 bases between them. The CDR3 loop reads CASSSAQVPSEQYF. The DNA for the CDR3 is TGTGCCAGCAGTTCCGCCCAGGTTCCATCCGAGCAGTACTTC.

This rearrangement joins TRBV7-2 to TRBJ2-7, with TRBD2 matching over 11 bases. Germline lookup yields CDR1 SGHTA and CDR2 FQGNSA. This CDR3 is 14 amino acids long. The trim removed 5 bases at V and 6 bases at J, leaving 6 bases unmatched. CDR3 DNA: TGTGCCAGCAGCCGTAGCGGGAGGGCCCTCGAGCAGTACTTC. This encodes CASSRSGRALEQYF.

This clonotype was seen ten or more times. The V gene is TRBV7-3, the J gene TRBJ1-2; D might be TRBD1 (5 bases). The CDR3 length is 14 residues. Looked up from germline, CDR1 is SGHTA and CDR2 is FQGTGA. V was trimmed by 5 bases and J by 3 bases, leaving 13 bases between them. The CDR3, as DNA: TGTGCCAGCAGCCCCGGGGCGGGTGACTATGGCTACACCTTC. It encodes CASSPGAGDYGYTF.

This clonotype was observed a handful of times. This sequence joins TRBV7-2 and TRBJ1-2; D call uncertain. With 3 bases removed from V and 4 bases from J, the gap between germline ends came to 6 bases. The CDR3 has 12 residues. The germline gives CDR1 SGHTA, CDR2 FQGNSA. The CDR3 sequence: CASSFGLYGYTF. DNA for the CDR3: TGTGCCAGCAGCTTCGGTCTCTATGGCTACACCTTC.

CDR3 loop: CASSLVAWVEQFF. The CDR3 region has the DNA TGTGCCAGCAGCTTAGTGGCGTGGGTTGAGCAGTTCTTC. V is TRBV11-2 and J is TRBJ2-1, with D unresolved. Germline V gene sequence: CDR1 SGHAT, CDR2 FQNNGV. CDR3 length: 13 residues. V was trimmed by 1 base and J by 9 bases, leaving 10 bases between them.

This chain uses TRBV29-1 with TRBJ1-1; D call uncertain. The V end lost 5 bases, the J end lost 1 base, and 5 bases lay between the germline ends. This CDR3 has 11 amino acids. CDR1 and CDR2 (germline): SQVTM, ANQGSEA. CDR3 nucleotides: TGCAGCGTTCGAGAGAACACTGAAGCTTTCTTT. This gives the protein CSVRENTEAFF.

In its sample, this clonotype was seen many times. This chain links TRBV3-1 with TRBJ2-1; 7 positions match TRBD2. J gave up 0 bases and V 3 bases, and 8 bases lay outside the gene matches. The CDR3 is 17 residues long. CDR1 LGHDT and CDR2 YNNKEL come from the germline V gene (reference sequence). CDR3 region: CASSQVTSADSYNEQFF. The CDR3, as DNA: TGTGCCAGCAGCCAGGTTACTAGCGCGGACTCCTACAATGAGCAGTTCTTC.

The rearrangement joins TRBV5-1 to TRBJ2-7; 7 bases are a match to TRBD1. The CDR3 consists of 14 residues. The germline V gene encodes CDR1 SGHRS and CDR2 YFSETQ. V lost 5 bases and J lost 6; bases outside the gene matches: 11. The CDR3 loop is CASRDATGLGEQYF. The CDR3 nucleotides are TGCGCCAGCAGAGACGCGACAGGGCTCGGCGAGCAGTACTTC.